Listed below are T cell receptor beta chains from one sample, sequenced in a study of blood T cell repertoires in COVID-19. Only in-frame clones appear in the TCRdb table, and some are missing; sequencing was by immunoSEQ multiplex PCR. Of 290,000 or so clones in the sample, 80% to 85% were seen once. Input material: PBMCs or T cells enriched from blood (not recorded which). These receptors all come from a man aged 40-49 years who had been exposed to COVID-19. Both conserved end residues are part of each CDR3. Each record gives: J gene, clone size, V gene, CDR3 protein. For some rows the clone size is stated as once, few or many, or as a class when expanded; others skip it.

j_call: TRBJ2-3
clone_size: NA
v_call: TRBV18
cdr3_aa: CASSPKGAGMADTQYF

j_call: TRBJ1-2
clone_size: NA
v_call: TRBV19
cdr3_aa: CASTLDRGSRSYGYTF

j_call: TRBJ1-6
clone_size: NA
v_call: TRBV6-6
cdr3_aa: CASSRPSGQGNSPLHF

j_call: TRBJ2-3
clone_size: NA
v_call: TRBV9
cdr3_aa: CASSAGGAGLTDTQYF

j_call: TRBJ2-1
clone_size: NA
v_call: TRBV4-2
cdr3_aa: CASSQREGNEQFF

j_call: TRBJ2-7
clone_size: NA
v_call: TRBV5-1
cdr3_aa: CASSLDQAPYEQYF

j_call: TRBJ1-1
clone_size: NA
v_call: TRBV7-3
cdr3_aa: CASSIKPPQMNTEAFF

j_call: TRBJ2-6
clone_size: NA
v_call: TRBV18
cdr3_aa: CASSPTVGGPSGANVLTF

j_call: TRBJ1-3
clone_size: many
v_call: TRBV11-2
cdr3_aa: CASTPSGSGNTIYF

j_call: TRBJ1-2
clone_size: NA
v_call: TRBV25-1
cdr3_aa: CASSGPTWGYTF

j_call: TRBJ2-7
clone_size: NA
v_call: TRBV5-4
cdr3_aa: CASSFSPGEQYF

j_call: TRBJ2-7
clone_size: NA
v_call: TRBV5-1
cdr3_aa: CASSLEPPAGGFPYEQYF

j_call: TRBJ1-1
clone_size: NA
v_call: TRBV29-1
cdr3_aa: CSVVLNTEAFF

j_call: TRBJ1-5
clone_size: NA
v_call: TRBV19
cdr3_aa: CASRVGVLIVNQPQHF

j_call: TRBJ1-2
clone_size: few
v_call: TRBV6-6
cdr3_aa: CASSLAGTGAYNYGYTF

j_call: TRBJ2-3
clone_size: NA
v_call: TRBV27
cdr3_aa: CASSPHLSLGADTQYF

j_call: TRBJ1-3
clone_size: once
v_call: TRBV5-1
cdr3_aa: CASSEAGEGSGNTIYF

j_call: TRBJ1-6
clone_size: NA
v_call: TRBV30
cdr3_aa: CAWKGGNSPLHF

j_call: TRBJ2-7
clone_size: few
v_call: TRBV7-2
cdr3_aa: CASSLALASGSHEQYF

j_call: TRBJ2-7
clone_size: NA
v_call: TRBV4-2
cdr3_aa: CASSQEETSPYEQYF

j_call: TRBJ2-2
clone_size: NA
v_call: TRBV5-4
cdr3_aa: CASSTPLRETGELFF

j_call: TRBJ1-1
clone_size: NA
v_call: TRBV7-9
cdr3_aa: CASSSQGSEAFF

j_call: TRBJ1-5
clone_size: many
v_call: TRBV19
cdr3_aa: CASTRWDRSLSNQPQHF

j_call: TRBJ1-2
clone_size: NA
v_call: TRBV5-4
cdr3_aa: CASTIIQGRANGYTF

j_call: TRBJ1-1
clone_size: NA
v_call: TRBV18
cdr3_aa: CASSPPGGEAFF

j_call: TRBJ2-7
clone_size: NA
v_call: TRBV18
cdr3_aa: CASSPSGLYLYEQYF

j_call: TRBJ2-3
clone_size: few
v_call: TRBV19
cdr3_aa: CASSRSRRRPDTQYF

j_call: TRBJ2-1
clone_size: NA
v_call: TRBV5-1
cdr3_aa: CASSSREGRSNEQFF

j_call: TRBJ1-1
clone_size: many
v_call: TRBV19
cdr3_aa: CASSSQGAGAEAFF

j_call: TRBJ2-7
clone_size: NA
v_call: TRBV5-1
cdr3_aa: CASSLGHANEQYF

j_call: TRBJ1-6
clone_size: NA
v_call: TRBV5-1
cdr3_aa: CASSGGNNSPLHF

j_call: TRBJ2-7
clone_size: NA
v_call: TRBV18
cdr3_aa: CASSTGRAGYEQYF

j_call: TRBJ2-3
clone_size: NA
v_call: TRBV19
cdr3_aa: CASTGGADTQYF

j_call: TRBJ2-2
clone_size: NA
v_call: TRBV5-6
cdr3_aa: CASSPGQARAGELFF

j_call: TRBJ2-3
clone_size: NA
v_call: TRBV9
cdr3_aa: CASSTGTSGDTQYF

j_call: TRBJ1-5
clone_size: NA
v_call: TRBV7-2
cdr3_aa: CASSLEGQGNQPQHF

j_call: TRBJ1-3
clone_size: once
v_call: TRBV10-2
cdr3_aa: CASSGGGASGNTIYF

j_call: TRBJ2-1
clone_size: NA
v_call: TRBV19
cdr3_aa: CASSIGFSGNEQFF

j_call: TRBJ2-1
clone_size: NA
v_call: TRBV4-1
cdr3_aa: CASSLRGTRRVNEQFF

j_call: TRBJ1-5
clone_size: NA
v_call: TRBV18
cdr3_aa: CASSPADNQPQHF

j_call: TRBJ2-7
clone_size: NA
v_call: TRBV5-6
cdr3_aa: CASSSSDRGNEQYF

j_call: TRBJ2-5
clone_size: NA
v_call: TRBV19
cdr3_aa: CASSTDRGTKETQYF

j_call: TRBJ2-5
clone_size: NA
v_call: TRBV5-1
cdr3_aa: CASSPGLSGEAQETQYF

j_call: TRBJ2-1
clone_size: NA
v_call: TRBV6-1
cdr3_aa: CASSDANSYNEQFF

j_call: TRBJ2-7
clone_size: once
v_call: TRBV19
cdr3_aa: CASSIPHGQGAGEQYF

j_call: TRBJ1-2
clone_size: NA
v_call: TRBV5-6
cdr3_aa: CASSTAGGPYGYTF

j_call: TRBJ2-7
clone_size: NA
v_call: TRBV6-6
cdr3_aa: CASRLAEVYEQYF

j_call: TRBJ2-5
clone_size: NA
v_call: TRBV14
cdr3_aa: CASSQSQTQYF

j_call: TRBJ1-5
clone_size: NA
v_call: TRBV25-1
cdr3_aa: CASSEYGHNQPQHF

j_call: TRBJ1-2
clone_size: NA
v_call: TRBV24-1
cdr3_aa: CATSDRRYGYTF

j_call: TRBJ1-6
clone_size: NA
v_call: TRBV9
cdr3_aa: CASSVVRDNSPLHF

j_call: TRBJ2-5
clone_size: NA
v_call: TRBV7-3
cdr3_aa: CASSLVPRETQYF

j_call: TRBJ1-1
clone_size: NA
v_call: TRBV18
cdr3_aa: CASSPRITEGTEAFF

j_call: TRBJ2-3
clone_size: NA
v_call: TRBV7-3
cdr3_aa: CASSPTGVSTDTQYF

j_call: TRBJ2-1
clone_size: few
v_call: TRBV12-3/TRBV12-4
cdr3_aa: CASRSTRHYEQFF

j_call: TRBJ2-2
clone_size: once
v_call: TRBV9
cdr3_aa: CASTPTTGGVVGELFF

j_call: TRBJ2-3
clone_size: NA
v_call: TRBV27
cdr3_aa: CASSPTGRGDTQYF

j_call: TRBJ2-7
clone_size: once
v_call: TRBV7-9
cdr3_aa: CASTPGAEYEQYF

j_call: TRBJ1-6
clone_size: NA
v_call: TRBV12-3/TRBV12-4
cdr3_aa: CASRPNRVSPLHF

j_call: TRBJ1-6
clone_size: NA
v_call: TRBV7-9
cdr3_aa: CASSDSGTGSSYNSPLHF